Listed below are T cell receptor beta chains from one sample, sequenced in a study of regulatory T cells in long-lasting Graves disease. Each CDR3 protein is one row after TCRdb ran MiXCR on the multiplex PCR reads. The table includes about 430,000 distinct CDR3 sequences, 15% detected once. This sample was shared with a second study, whose subject was T cells in Graves' hyperthyroidism and ophthalmopathy.

The sequencing used peripheral blood mononuclear cells (PBMCs), collected at new diagnosis, from a patient treated with antithyroid drugs. These receptors came from a woman aged 40 to 55 with Graves disease. The CDR3 runs from the conserved cysteine through the conserved F or W. Fields, in order: V gene, J gene, clone size, D gene, CDR3 DNA, CDR3 protein. A D gene is named only where the DNA matches it firmly. Only some rows state a clone size, as once, few, many or a class for expanded clones.

>TRBV12-3/TRBV12-4|TRBJ1-1|many|.
TGTGCCAGCAGCCATGCGCGGGGAGCCGAAGCTTTCTTT
CASSHARGAEAFF
>TRBV2|TRBJ2-1|many|.
TGTGCCAGCAGTGAATACGCACTCAATGAGCAGTTCTTC
CASSEYALNEQFF
>TRBV20-1|TRBJ2-7|few|.
TGCAGTGCTACCACGTTACAGGGACCTCCCTACGAGCAGTACTTC
CSATTLQGPPYEQYF
>TRBV6-2/TRBV6-3|TRBJ2-6|many|.
TGTGCCAGCAGTTACTTCGGCTCTGGGGCCAACGTCCTGACTTTC
CASSYFGSGANVLTF
>TRBV28|TRBJ2-3|many|.
TGTGCCAGCACTCCGGGACACCAGAGCACAGATACGCAGTATTTT
CASTPGHQSTDTQYF
>TRBV18|TRBJ1-5|.|.
TGTGCCAGCTCACGCTTAGATAGCAATCAGCCCCAGCATTTT
CASSRLDSNQPQHF
>TRBV14|TRBJ2-7|many|.
TGTGCCAGCAGCCAAGACAACGGACCTTACGAGCAGTACTTC
CASSQDNGPYEQYF
>TRBV27|TRBJ1-2|many|.
TGTGCCAGCAGTTCCAGGGGCAGGCGCGGACACTATGGCTACACCTTC
CASSSRGRRGHYGYTF
>TRBV28|TRBJ2-7|few|TRBD2
TGTGCCAGCAGTTCGGGACTAGCGGACCGCTACGAGCAGTACTTC
CASSSGLADRYEQYF
>TRBV28|TRBJ2-3|few|TRBD2
TGTGCCAGCAGTTTTCGGGGAGCGGGAGGGACGCAGTATTTT
CASSFRGAGGTQYF
>TRBV9|TRBJ2-7|many|.
TGTGCCAGCAGCTTAGACCCCCTCTCCTACGAGCAGTACTTC
CASSLDPLSYEQYF
>TRBV28|TRBJ2-1|many|.
TGTGCCAGCAGTCCCCGCAACAATGAGCAGTTCTTC
CASSPRNNEQFF
>TRBV28|TRBJ2-7|many|TRBD2
TGTGCCAGCATAAGGAGCGGGAGCTACGAGCAGTACTTC
CASIRSGSYEQYF
>TRBV6-2/TRBV6-3|TRBJ1-5|.|TRBD1
TGTGCCAGCAGCAGGAGGACAGGGTCCGCCTGCAATCAGCCCCAGCATTTT
CASSRRTGSACNQPQHF
>TRBV24-1|TRBJ1-2|many|.
TGTGCCACCAGTGATGAAGGGAAAAACTATGGCTACACCTTC
CATSDEGKNYGYTF
>TRBV12-3/TRBV12-4|TRBJ2-3|many|TRBD2
TGTGCCAGCAGTTTGGCGACTAGCGGGGCAGATACGCAGTATTTT
CASSLATSGADTQYF
>TRBV14|TRBJ1-4|few|.
TGTGCCAGCAGCCAAGGACAGAATGAAAAACTGTTTTTT
CASSQGQNEKLFF
>TRBV28|TRBJ1-6|few|.
TGTGCCAGCAGCCTGGGAGAGTCACCCCTCCACTTT
CASSLGESPLHF
>TRBV20-1|TRBJ1-5|few|TRBD1
TGCAGTGCTTCCCCGGGACAGACGGGGAGGCCCCAGCATTTT
CSASPGQTGRPQHF
>TRBV6-1|TRBJ2-7|.|TRBD1
TGTGCCAGCAGTACCCCATATTACGGACAGGGGGCTAGCTACGAGCAGTACTTC
CASSTPYYGQGASYEQYF
>TRBV7-9|TRBJ2-1|few|.
TGTGCCAGCAGCCAGCTTCTAATGGGGGTGGGCTCGAGCTCCTACAATGAGCAGTTCTTC
CASSQLLMGVGSSSYNEQFF
>TRBV2|TRBJ1-1|many|.
TGTGCCAGCTGCAGGACAATTAACACTGAAGCTTTCTTT
CASCRTINTEAFF
>TRBV12-3/TRBV12-4|TRBJ1-2|many|.
TGTGCCAGCAGTTTACGGGGGCTCGGGGACTATGGCTACACCTTC
CASSLRGLGDYGYTF
>TRBV20-1|TRBJ1-6|many|.
TGCAGTGCTAGACTCGGACAGAGTAATAATTCACCCCTCCACTTT
CSARLGQSNNSPLHF
>TRBV7-9|TRBJ1-1|many|TRBD1
TGTGCCAGCATCCTACAGCCCAAGGGGGCCATCAGGAACACTGAAGCTTTCTTT
CASILQPKGAIRNTEAFF
>TRBV20-1|TRBJ2-5|few|.
TGCAGTGCTAGAGCCCCCGGGGGCGTACTCCAAGAGACCCAGTACTTC
CSARAPGGVLQETQYF
>TRBV6-2/TRBV6-3|TRBJ2-3|.|.
TGTGCCAGCAGTTACGTCTACACAGATACGCAGTATTTT
CASSYVYTDTQYF
>TRBV28|TRBJ2-7|many|.
TGTGCCAGCAGGAATAGCGGAGTCAATTACGAGCAGTACTTC
CASRNSGVNYEQYF
>TRBV27|TRBJ2-5|.|.
TGTGCCAGCAGTTTAAGGCCCTACCAGTCGGAGACCCAGTACTTC
CASSLRPYQSETQYF
>TRBV6-5|TRBJ2-7|few|.
TGTGCCAGCAGTTACCCCAACCGGGGCCCAAGCTCCTACGAGCAGTACTTC
CASSYPNRGPSSYEQYF
>TRBV29-1|TRBJ2-1|.|.
TGCAGCGTTGAAGCCTGGCCGGGGTCCTACAATGAGCAGTTCTTC
CSVEAWPGSYNEQFF
>TRBV9|TRBJ2-1|many|.
TGTGCCAGCAGCGTTCTGACTCTCGAGGAGTTCTTC
CASSVLTLEEFF
>TRBV20-1|TRBJ1-5|few|.
TGCAGTGCCCCGCCGGAGGGGGGGAATCAGCCCCAGCATTTT
CSAPPEGGNQPQHF
>TRBV12-3/TRBV12-4|TRBJ2-3|many|.
TGTGCCAGCAGGGACACAGATACGCAGTATTTT
CASRDTDTQYF
>TRBV11-3|TRBJ2-6|many|.
TGTGCCAGCAGCTTAGCGGGGGTCTCTGGGGCCAACGTCCTGACTTTC
CASSLAGVSGANVLTF
>TRBV3-1|TRBJ2-7|many|.
TGTGCCAGCAGCCACCTTGGGACAAAAGAGCGGTACTTC
CASSHLGTKERYF
>TRBV2|TRBJ2-6|.|.
TGTGCCAGCAGGATCGCCACCCCCTCTGGGGCCAACGTCCTGACTTTC
CASRIATPSGANVLTF
>TRBV30|TRBJ1-5|few|.
TGTGCCTGGAGTCCGGGGGCCGGTCAGCCCCAGCATTTT
CAWSPGAGQPQHF
>TRBV14|TRBJ1-2|many|TRBD1
TGTGCCAGCAGCCCCCGACAGGGACGAGGAGACTATGGCTACACCTTC
CASSPRQGRGDYGYTF
>TRBV5-1|TRBJ1-1|few|.
TGCGCCAGCAGCTTGATGCAGGAGAACACTGAAGCTTTCTTT
CASSLMQENTEAFF
>TRBV11-2|TRBJ2-5|many|.
TGTGCCAGCAGCCAGACCCCGAAGCCAGAGACCCAGTACTTC
CASSQTPKPETQYF
>TRBV6-5|TRBJ2-2|.|TRBD1
TGTGCCAGCAGTTACTCGGTCCCTACAGGGGAGCCCGGGGAGCTGTTTTTT
CASSYSVPTGEPGELFF
>TRBV20-1|TRBJ2-7|many|TRBD2
TGCAGTGCTACCGGACTAGCGGGTACCTACGAGCAGTACTTC
CSATGLAGTYEQYF
>TRBV28|TRBJ2-3|.|.
TGTGCCAGCAGTTTTGGGGGCGGGGATACGCAGTATTTT
CASSFGGGDTQYF
>TRBV11-3|TRBJ2-2|many|TRBD1
TGTGCCATTATCGACAGGGATGGGGAAGCCGGGGAGCTGTTTTTT
CAIIDRDGEAGELFF